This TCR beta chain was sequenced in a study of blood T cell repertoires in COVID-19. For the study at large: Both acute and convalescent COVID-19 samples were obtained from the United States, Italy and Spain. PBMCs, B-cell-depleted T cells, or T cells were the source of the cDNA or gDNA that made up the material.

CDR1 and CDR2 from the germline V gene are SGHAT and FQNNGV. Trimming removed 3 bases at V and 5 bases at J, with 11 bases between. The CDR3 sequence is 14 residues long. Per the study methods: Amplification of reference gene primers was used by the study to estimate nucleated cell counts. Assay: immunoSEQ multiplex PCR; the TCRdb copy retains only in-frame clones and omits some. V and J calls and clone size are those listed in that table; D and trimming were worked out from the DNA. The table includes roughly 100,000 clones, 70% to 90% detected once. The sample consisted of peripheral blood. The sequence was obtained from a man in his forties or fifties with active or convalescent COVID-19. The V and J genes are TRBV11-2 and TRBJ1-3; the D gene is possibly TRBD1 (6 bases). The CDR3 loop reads CASSFGTGRNTIYF. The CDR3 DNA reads TGTGCCAGCAGCTTCGGTACAGGGAGAAACACCATATATTTT.